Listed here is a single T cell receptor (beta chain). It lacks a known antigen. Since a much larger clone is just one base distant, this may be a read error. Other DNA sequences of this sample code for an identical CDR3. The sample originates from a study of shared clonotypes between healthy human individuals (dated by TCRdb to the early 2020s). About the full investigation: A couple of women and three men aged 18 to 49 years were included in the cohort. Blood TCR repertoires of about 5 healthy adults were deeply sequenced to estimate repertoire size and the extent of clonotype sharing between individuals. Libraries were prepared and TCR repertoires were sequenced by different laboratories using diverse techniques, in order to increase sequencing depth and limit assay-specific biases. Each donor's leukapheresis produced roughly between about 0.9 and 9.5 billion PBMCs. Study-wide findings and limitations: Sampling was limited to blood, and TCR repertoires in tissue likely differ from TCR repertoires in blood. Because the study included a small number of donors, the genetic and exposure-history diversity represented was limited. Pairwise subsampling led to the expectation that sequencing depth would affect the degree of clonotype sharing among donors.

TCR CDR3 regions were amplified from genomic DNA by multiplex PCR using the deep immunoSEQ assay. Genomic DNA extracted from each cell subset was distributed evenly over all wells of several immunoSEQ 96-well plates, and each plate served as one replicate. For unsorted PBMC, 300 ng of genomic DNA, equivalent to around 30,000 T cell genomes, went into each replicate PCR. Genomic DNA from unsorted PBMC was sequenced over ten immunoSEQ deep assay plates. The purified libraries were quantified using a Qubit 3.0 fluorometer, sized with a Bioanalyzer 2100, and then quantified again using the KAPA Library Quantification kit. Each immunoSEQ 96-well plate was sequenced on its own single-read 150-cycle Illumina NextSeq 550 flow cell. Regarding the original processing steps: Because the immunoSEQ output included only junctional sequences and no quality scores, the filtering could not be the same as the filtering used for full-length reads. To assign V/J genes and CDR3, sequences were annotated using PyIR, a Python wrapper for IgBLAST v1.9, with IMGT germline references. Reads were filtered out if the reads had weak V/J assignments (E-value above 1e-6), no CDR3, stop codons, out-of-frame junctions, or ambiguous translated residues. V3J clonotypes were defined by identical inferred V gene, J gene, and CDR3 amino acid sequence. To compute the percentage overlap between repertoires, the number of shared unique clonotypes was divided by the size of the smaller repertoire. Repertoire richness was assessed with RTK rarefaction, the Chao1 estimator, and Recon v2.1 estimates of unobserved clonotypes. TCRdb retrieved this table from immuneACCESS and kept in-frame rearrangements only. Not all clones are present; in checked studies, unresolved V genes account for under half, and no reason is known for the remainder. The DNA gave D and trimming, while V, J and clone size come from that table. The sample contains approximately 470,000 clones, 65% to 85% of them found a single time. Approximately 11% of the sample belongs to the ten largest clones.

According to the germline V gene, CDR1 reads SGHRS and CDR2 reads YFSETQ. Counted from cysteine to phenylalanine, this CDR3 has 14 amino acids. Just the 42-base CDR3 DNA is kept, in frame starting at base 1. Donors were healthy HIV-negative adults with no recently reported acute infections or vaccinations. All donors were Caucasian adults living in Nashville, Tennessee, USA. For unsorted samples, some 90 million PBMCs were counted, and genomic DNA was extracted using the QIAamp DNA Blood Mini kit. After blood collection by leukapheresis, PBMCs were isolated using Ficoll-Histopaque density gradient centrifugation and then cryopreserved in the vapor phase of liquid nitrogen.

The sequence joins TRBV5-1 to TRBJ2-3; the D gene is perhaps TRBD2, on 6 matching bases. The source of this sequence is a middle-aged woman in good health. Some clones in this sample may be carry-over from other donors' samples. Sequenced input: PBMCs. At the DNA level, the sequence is TGCGCCAGCACTCTGGGGGGTGTTGGAGATACACAGTATTTT. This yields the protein CASTLGGVGDTQYF.